This TCR beta chain was identified during a study of cytomegalovirus exposure and HLA in healthy donors. There were likely unrecorded immune exposures, though donors were nominally healthy when sampled. This clone has only a few counts. The antigen is not known. Primers for the PCR totalled 60 Vbeta and 13 Jbeta. Source study methods: Some 9.9 million of around 85 million unique TCR beta chains were shared, per a later count. Measured with immunoSEQ multiplex PCR; TCRdb has only the in-frame clones, and not every one. V and J calls and clone size are those listed in that table; D and trimming were worked out from the DNA. Among 150,000 or so clones, more than 70% were seen once, and the ten largest hold around 1%. Study observations and caveats: Fewer N-insertions than the roughly 670-donor mean were reportedly shown by an Asian-associated ancestry cluster in a later analysis.

The V gene's germline CDR1 is MNHNY and CDR2 SVGAGI (reference sequence). V was shortened by 4 bases and J by 0 bases, with 10 bases between the two germline ends. The CDR3 runs 14 residues. The sample was PBMCs. The chain carries TRBV6-6 and TRBJ2-7, with D possibly matching TRBD1 (5 bases). This TCR was recovered from a man aged 30 to 39 in good health and CMV-seronegative. The CDR3 here is CASSFGDSSYEQYF. CDR3 bases: TGTGCCAGCAGTTTTGGAGACAGCTCCTACGAGCAGTACTTC.